The 16 T cell receptor beta chains presented below share a single source sample, sequenced in a study of T cell changes during pregnancy in multiple sclerosis. Here immunoSEQ multiplex PCR was the method, and the copy in TCRdb shows in-frame clones only, minus some. The data hold under 85,000 clones, with 90% observed a single time. The material was peripheral blood, obtained in the third trimester of pregnancy. The origin of the receptors is a female donor with multiple sclerosis, enrolled in a pregnancy study.

This chain joins TRBV13 and TRBJ2-3, with D maybe TRBD1 (5 bases). In germline, CDR1 is PRHDT, CDR2 FYEKMQ (reference sequence). Trimming stripped 5 bases from V and 4 bases from J, with 10 bases between. The CDR3 totals 13 residues. CDR3 amino acids: CASSLLGADTQYF. As DNA, the CDR3 is TGTGCCAGCAGCCTCCTAGGGGCAGATACGCAGTATTTT.

V is TRBV19 and J is TRBJ1-4, with 8 bases lining up with TRBD1. CDR3 length equals 14 residues. V gave up 10 bases and J gave up 8 bases; unmatched junction bases: 12. In germline, CDR1 is LNHDA, CDR2 SQIVND (reference sequence). This CDR3 reads CAISPGQAGEKLFF. In DNA, the CDR3 is TGTGCCATCTCACCGGGACAGGCAGGAGAAAAACTGTTTTTT.

The genes are TRBV6-6 and TRBJ1-5, with 8 bases aligning to TRBD1. With V trimmed by 6 bases and J by 6 bases, 10 bases remained unmatched. Germline CDR1 reads MNHNY; CDR2 reads SVGAGI (reference sequence). CDR3 length: 15 amino acids. The CDR3 DNA sequence: TGTGCCAGCAGCCCAAATATTGACAGGGGTCAGCCCCAGCATTTT. The encoded protein is CASSPNIDRGQPQHF.

The chain has TRBV6-5 and TRBJ1-2; D possibly corresponds to TRBD1 (6 bases). The CDR3 is made up of 12 amino acids. The germline V gene has CDR1 MNHEY and CDR2 SVGAGI. Trimming stripped 6 bases from V and 5 bases from J, with 10 bases between. The CDR3 here is CASSPGEYGYTF. The CDR3 region has the DNA TGTGCCAGCAGCCCAGGGGAATATGGCTACACCTTC.

This chain connects TRBV30 to TRBJ1-4; D might be TRBD1 (6 bases). V gave up 6 bases and J gave up 0 bases, with 11 bases separating them. The CDR3 extends over 14 amino acids. CDR1 and CDR2 from the germline V gene are GTSNPN and SVGIG (reference sequence). This chain's CDR3 is CACCGQTTNEKLFF. The DNA for the CDR3 is TGTGCCTGTTGCGGACAGACAACTAATGAAAAACTGTTTTTT.

The chain joins TRBV30 to TRBJ2-7; possible D gene TRBD1, 6 bases. This CDR3 region has 15 residues. Trimming left V 1 base short and J 2 bases short, with 15 bases between. Germline-derived CDR1 and CDR2 are GTSNPN and SVGIG (reference sequence). The CDR3 loop is CAWSDLRDITYEQYF. The CDR3 DNA sequence: TGTGCCTGGAGTGATCTACGGGACATAACCTACGAGCAGTACTTC.

The V gene is TRBV10-2, the J gene TRBJ2-3; D possibly corresponds to TRBD2 (5 bases). The germline gives CDR1 WSHSY, CDR2 SAAADI. This CDR3 is built from 14 residues. With 10 bases removed from V and 4 bases from J, the gap between germline ends came to 18 bases. The CDR3 protein is CATEEDESPDTQYF. The CDR3 nucleotides read TGCGCCACAGAGGAGGACGAGAGTCCAGATACGCAGTATTTT.

The chain uses TRBV21-1 and TRBJ2-3; the table assigns TRBD2, which was not confirmed against the DNA. TRBV21-1 is termed a pseudogene. CDR3 length equals 15 residues. CDR3 protein: CASSNLAGVTDTQYF. The CDR3 DNA reads as TGTGCCAGCAGCAATCTCGCGGGGGTCACAGATACGCAGTATTTT.

This clone was recorded a few times. This sequence joins TRBV12-5 and TRBJ1-1; D unclear. Germline V CDR1 and CDR2: LGHNT, FRNRAP. V was shortened by 6 bases and J by 1 base, with 9 bases between the two germline ends. The CDR3 runs 13 residues. CDR3 protein: CASGAHWNTEAFF. CDR3 sequence (DNA): TGTGCTAGTGGGGCCCATTGGAACACTGAAGCTTTCTTT. Full variable domain (outside the CDR3, taken from reference TRBV12-5 and TRBJ1-1): DARVTQTPRHKVTEMGQEVTMRCQPILGHNTVFWYRQTMMQGLELLAYFRNRAPLDDSGMPKDRFSAEMPDATLATLKIQPSEPRDSAVYFCASGAHWNTEAFFGQGTRLTVV.

The genes are TRBV6-5 and TRBJ1-3, with D unclear. Germline V gives CDR1 MNHEY, CDR2 SVGAGI. The CDR3 has 15 residues. V lost 6 bases and J 4 bases, leaving 16 bases between the germline ends. This chain's CDR3 is CASRGDTYLGNTIYF. In nucleotides, the CDR3 is TGTGCCAGCAGGGGCGACACATACTTGGGAAACACCATATATTTT.

The V and J genes are TRBV5-1 and TRBJ2-5; TRBD1 matches at 10 bases. CDR1 is SGHRS and CDR2 is YFSETQ in the germline V gene. The CDR3 length is 17 residues. Losses at the gene ends were 0 bases for V and 2 bases for J; bases not matched to a gene: 7. The CDR3 sequence: CASSLGRQGAIQETQYF. DNA for the CDR3: TGCGCCAGCAGCTTGGGACGACAGGGGGCAATTCAAGAGACCCAGTACTTC.

The sample holds one count of this clone. The rearrangement joins TRBV11-1 to TRBJ2-3, with 7 bases lining up with TRBD1. This CDR3 is 15 amino acids long. Germline V gene data show CDR1 as SGHAT and CDR2 as FQDESV (reference sequence). With V trimmed by 2 bases and J by 5 bases, 7 bases remained unmatched. The CDR3 protein is CASSLQPGQQDTQYF. The CDR3 DNA reads TGTGCCAGCAGCTTACAGCCGGGACAGCAAGATACGCAGTATTTT.

The chain employs TRBV10-3 and TRBJ1-2, with D perhaps TRBD1 (5 bases). Germline V gives CDR1 ENHRY, CDR2 SYGVKD. The CDR3 totals 14 residues. V lost 0 bases and J lost 1, with 6 bases in between. In nucleotides, the CDR3 is TGTGCCATCAGTGAGTCGGGGCTTAACTATGGCTACACCTTC. This translates into CAISESGLNYGYTF.

The CDR3 region is CASSVRGTSTDTQYF. In nucleotides, the CDR3 is TGTGCCAGCAGCGTACGTGGGACTAGCACAGATACGCAGTATTTT. The chain employs TRBV9 and TRBJ2-3, with a possible D match to TRBD2 (6 bases). V lost 1 base and J lost 0, with 9 bases in between. CDR1 is SGDLS and CDR2 is YYNGEE in the germline V gene. The CDR3 totals 15 residues.

The chain uses TRBV7-9 and TRBJ1-1; 9 bases agree with TRBD1. With V trimmed by 5 bases and J by 6 bases, 10 bases remained unmatched. The length of the CDR3 is 15 residues. Germline V gives CDR1 SEHNR, CDR2 FQNEAQ (reference sequence). CDR3 sequence reads: CASSIMDRGRAEAFF. Written as DNA, the CDR3 is TGTGCCAGCAGCATCATGGACAGGGGAAGGGCTGAAGCTTTCTTT.

V gene TRBV25-1 combines with J gene TRBJ1-6, with D tentatively TRBD1 (6 bases). Trimming removed 2 bases at V and 1 base at J, with 15 bases between. The germline V gene has CDR1 MGHDK and CDR2 SYGVNS. This CDR3 has 18 residues. The CDR3: CASSEHLRGSSYNSPLHF. DNA of the CDR3: TGTGCCAGCAGTGAACACTTAAGGGGGAGTTCCTATAATTCACCCCTCCACTTT.